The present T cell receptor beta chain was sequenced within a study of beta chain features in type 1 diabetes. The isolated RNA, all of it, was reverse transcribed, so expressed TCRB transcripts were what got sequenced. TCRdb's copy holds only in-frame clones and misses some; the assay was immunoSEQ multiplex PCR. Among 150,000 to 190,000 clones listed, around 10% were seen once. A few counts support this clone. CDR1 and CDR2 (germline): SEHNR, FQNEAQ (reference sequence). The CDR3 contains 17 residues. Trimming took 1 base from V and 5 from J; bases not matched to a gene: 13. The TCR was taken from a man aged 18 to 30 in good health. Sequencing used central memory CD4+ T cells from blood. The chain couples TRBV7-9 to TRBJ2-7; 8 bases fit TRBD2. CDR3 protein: CASSLGPRSGGYDEQYF. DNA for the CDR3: TGTGCCAGCAGCTTAGGTCCCCGAAGCGGGGGCTATGACGAGCAGTACTTC. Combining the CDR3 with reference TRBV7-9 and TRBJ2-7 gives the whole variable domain DTGVSQNPRHKITKRGQNVTFRCDPISEHNRLYWYRQTLGQGPEFLTYFQNEAQLEKSRLLSDRFSAERPKGSFSTLEIQRTEQGDSAMYLCASSLGPRSGGYDEQYFGPGTRLTVT.